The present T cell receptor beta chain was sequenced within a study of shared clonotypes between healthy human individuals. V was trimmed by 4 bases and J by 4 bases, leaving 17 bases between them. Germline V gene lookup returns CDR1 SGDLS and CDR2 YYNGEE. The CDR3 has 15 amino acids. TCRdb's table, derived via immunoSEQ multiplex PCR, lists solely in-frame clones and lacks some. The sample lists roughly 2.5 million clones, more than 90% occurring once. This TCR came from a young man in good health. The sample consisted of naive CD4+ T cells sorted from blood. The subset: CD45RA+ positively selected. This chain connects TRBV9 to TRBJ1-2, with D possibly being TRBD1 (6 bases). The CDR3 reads CASSLQGGGAYGYTF. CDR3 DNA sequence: TGTGCCAGCAGCTTACAGGGTGGAGGGGCCTATGGCTACACCTTC.